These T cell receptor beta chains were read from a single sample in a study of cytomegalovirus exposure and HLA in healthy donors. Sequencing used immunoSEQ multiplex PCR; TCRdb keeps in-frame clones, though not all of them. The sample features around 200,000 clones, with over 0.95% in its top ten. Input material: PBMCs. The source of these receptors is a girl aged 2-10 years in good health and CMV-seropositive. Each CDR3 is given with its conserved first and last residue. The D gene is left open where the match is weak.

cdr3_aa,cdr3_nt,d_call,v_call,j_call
CASSVAIASSTDTQYF,TGTGCCAGCAGCGTAGCAATAGCGTCGAGCACAGATACGCAGTATTTT,-,TRBV9,TRBJ2-3
CASSLAPTGGYTIYF,TGTGCCAGCAGCTTAGCCCCGACAGGGGGCTACACCATATATTTT,TRBD1,TRBV11-2,TRBJ1-3
CASSPMTPSSGWSYEQYF,TGTGCCAGCAGCCCCATGACCCCCTCTAGCGGATGGTCCTACGAGCAGTACTTC,TRBD2,TRBV7-2,TRBJ2-7
CASSQSTSGYSSYEQYF,TGTGCCAGCAGCCAATCCACTAGCGGGTATAGCTCCTACGAGCAGTACTTC,TRBD2,TRBV4-2,TRBJ2-7
CASRKGLASNEQFF,TGCGCCAGCAGGAAGGGACTAGCGAGTAATGAGCAGTTCTTC,TRBD2,TRBV10-1,TRBJ2-1
CASSEAAGTGGTDTQYF,TGTGCCAGCAGTGAAGCCGCGGGGACAGGGGGCACAGATACGCAGTATTTT,TRBD1,TRBV6-1,TRBJ2-3
CASSTTGDPYEQYF,TGTGCCAGTAGTACGACAGGGGACCCCTACGAGCAGTACTTC,TRBD1,TRBV19,TRBJ2-7
CASSKGTGRNQPQHF,TGTGCCAGCAGCAAGGGGACAGGGCGAAATCAGCCCCAGCATTTT,TRBD1,TRBV5-8,TRBJ1-5
CASSATVTTYEQYF,TGTGCCAGCAGTGCGACAGTAACCACCTACGAGCAGTACTTC,-,TRBV6-5,TRBJ2-7
CASSSDSGGAYEQYF,TGTGCCAGCAGCTCAGATAGCGGGGGTGCCTACGAGCAGTACTTC,TRBD2,TRBV7-3,TRBJ2-7
CASSPTGDTGELFF,TGTGCCAGCAGTCCGACAGGGGACACCGGGGAGCTGTTTTTT,TRBD1,TRBV6-4,TRBJ2-2
CASSTPTGGFGYTF,TGTGCCAGCAGCACTCCAACAGGGGGCTTTGGCTACACCTTC,TRBD1,TRBV13,TRBJ1-2
CASISSIRTSGNPGELFF,TGTGCCAGTATCTCATCGATCCGGACTAGCGGGAATCCCGGGGAGCTGTTTTTT,TRBD2,TRBV19,TRBJ2-2
CASRGWAGEGNTEAFF,TGTGCCAGTAGGGGATGGGCAGGGGAGGGGAACACTGAAGCTTTCTTT,-,TRBV19,TRBJ1-1
CSGHGGQGAGNEQFF,TGCAGCGGGCATGGGGGACAGGGGGCCGGCAATGAGCAGTTCTTC,TRBD1,TRBV29-1,TRBJ2-1
CASSFSPGDNQPQHF,TGCGCCAGCAGCTTCTCTCCGGGGGACAATCAGCCCCAGCATTTT,-,TRBV5-1,TRBJ1-5
CASSPGEREFF,TGTGCCAGCAGCCCGGGTGAGAGGGAGTTCTTC,-,TRBV27,TRBJ2-1
CASSLWATNTGELFF,TGTGCCAGCAGTTTGTGGGCAACGAACACCGGGGAGCTGTTTTTT,-,TRBV28,TRBJ2-2
CASSSTQGLRGNQPQHF,TGTGCCAGCAGTTCGACCCAGGGATTAAGAGGCAATCAGCCCCAGCATTTT,-,TRBV28,TRBJ1-5
CASSLEGAAYEQYF,TGTGCCAGCAGCTTAGAGGGGGCCGCTTACGAGCAGTACTTC,TRBD1,TRBV7-9,TRBJ2-7
CASTEIRGQFRAGNTIYF,TGTGCCAGCACCGAAATAAGGGGGCAGTTTCGGGCTGGAAACACCATATATTTT,TRBD1,TRBV28,TRBJ1-3
CASSLGRREGGTDTQYF,TGTGCCAGCAGCTTAGGGCGGCGGGAGGGTGGCACAGATACGCAGTATTTT,TRBD2,TRBV7-9,TRBJ2-3
CASSGTSSPTDTQYF,TGTGCCAGCAGCGGCACTAGCTCCCCGACAGATACGCAGTATTTT,-,TRBV9,TRBJ2-3
CASSEGGGEQYF,TGTGCCAGCAGTGAGGGCGGGGGCGAGCAGTACTTC,TRBD2,TRBV25-1,TRBJ2-7
CASSSGTLDSYEQYF,TGTGCCAGCTCGTCCGGGACATTGGACTCCTACGAGCAGTACTTC,-,TRBV18,TRBJ2-7
CASSERLAGHEQYF,TGCGCCAGCAGTGAGAGGCTAGCGGGACACGAGCAGTACTTC,TRBD2,TRBV10-2,TRBJ2-7
CASTEDRVDQPQHF,TGTGCCAGCACGGAGGACAGAGTAGATCAGCCCCAGCATTTT,-,TRBV28,TRBJ1-5
CAWRRAGGPETQYF,TGTGCCTGGCGGCGAGCGGGAGGGCCGGAGACCCAGTACTTC,TRBD2,TRBV30,TRBJ2-5
CASSFGAGVTYEQYF,TGTGCCAGCAGCTTCGGGGCAGGGGTTACCTACGAGCAGTACTTC,-,TRBV7-9,TRBJ2-7
CASSVGQGENGELFF,TGTGCCAGCAGCGTAGGACAGGGGGAGAACGGGGAGCTGTTTTTT,TRBD1,TRBV9,TRBJ2-2
CASSWEGGPYGYTF,TGTGCCAGCAGCTGGGAGGGGGGACCCTATGGCTACACCTTC,-,TRBV5-6,TRBJ1-2
CASSDGSGLTAGADNEQFF,TGTGCCAGCAGTGACGGTTCGGGACTAACCGCGGGGGCCGACAATGAGCAGTTCTTC,-,TRBV6-4,TRBJ2-1
CASSRQELYGYTF,TGTGCCAGTAGTAGACAAGAACTCTATGGCTACACCTTC,-,TRBV19,TRBJ1-2